These T cell receptor beta chains were read from a single sample in a study of molecular identifiers for immune sequencing clone quantification. Using its own MiXCR run on the PCR reads, TCRdb lists one record per CDR3 protein. The profile shows 250,000 to 350,000 distinct CDR3 sequences, roughly a fifth of them singletons. Sequencing was carried out using naive CD8+ T cells from blood, with Jurkat cell RNA spiked in. The receptors shown here come from a human donor in good health. Some libraries in this study had Jurkat cell RNA spiked in. CDR3s include the opening cysteine and the closing phenylalanine or tryptophan. A D gene is named only where the DNA matches it firmly. Size is stated for part of the rows, as once, few or many counts, or as a class when the clone is expanded.

v_gene	d_gene	j_gene	abundance	CDR3aa	CDR3nt
TRBV27	TRBD1	TRBJ1-5	-	CASSLSGQSSNQPQHF	TGTGCCAGCAGTTTATCGGGACAGAGTAGCAATCAGCCCCAGCATTTT
TRBV7-2	-	TRBJ2-7	many	CASSVGSEQYF	TGTGCCAGCAGCGTAGGGTCCGAGCAGTACTTC
TRBV11-2	TRBD2	TRBJ2-3	many	CASSLRSGGSTDTQYF	TGTGCCAGCAGCTTAAGAAGCGGGGGTAGCACAGATACGCAGTATTTT
TRBV6-2/TRBV6-3	TRBD1	TRBJ1-3	few	CASLTSDWDSSGNTIYF	TGTGCCAGCTTGACGAGTGACTGGGACAGCTCTGGAAACACCATATATTTT
TRBV3-1	-	TRBJ2-7	few	CASSGPPTDYEQYF	TGTGCCAGCAGCGGTCCCCCCACCGATTACGAGCAGTACTTC
TRBV5-4	-	TRBJ2-2	few	CASSGGPTSTGELFF	TGTGCCAGCAGCGGAGGACCTACTAGCACCGGGGAGCTGTTTTTT
TRBV6-5	-	TRBJ2-3	few	CASSYSEQAPTDTQYF	TGTGCCAGCAGTTACTCGGAACAGGCCCCCACAGATACGCAGTATTTT
TRBV29-1	TRBD1	TRBJ1-1	medium-sized	CSVGGGDRTVTEAFF	TGCAGCGTTGGGGGAGGGGACAGGACTGTCACTGAAGCTTTCTTT
TRBV5-3	-	TRBJ2-2	-	CAIRQLGTGELFF	TGTGCCATCCGACAGCTAGGCACCGGGGAGCTGTTTTTT
TRBV28	-	TRBJ1-1	few	CASTDPPLPVNTEAFF	TGTGCCAGCACCGATCCACCCCTACCCGTAAACACTGAAGCTTTCTTT
TRBV5-6	-	TRBJ2-7	many	CASSTPTVPSYEQYF	TGTGCCAGCAGTACCCCGACGGTCCCCTCCTACGAGCAGTACTTC
TRBV20-1	-	TRBJ2-1	-	CSARDRGRVTYNEQFF	TGCAGTGCTAGAGATCGGGGCCGGGTGACCTACAATGAGCAGTTCTTC
TRBV6-2/TRBV6-3	-	TRBJ1-1	few	CASSPRKLTHEAFF	TGTGCCAGCAGTCCCAGGAAGCTTACCCATGAAGCTTTCTTT
TRBV6-7	TRBD2	TRBJ2-3	many	CASSYPVGGGTDTQYF	TGTGCCAGCAGTTACCCAGTGGGGGGGGGCACAGATACGCAGTATTTT
TRBV9	-	TRBJ2-7	many	CASSVDQGRIHEQYF	TGTGCCAGCAGCGTAGATCAGGGAAGGATCCACGAGCAGTACTTC
TRBV7-6	-	TRBJ2-7	many	CASSSGAHEQYF	TGTGCCAGCAGCTCGGGGGCCCACGAGCAGTACTTC
TRBV7-9	-	TRBJ1-1	many	CASSFINTEAFF	TGTGCCAGCAGCTTTATTAACACTGAAGCTTTCTTT
TRBV6-2/TRBV6-3	-	TRBJ2-3	once	CASSYSGQNTDTRYF	TGTGCCAGCAGTTACTCAGGACAGAACACAGATACGCGGTATTTT
TRBV7-9	-	TRBJ2-2	many	CASSHLGANTGELFF	TGTGCCAGCAGCCATCTAGGAGCGAACACCGGGGAGCTGTTTTTT
TRBV5-6	-	TRBJ2-7	-	CASSPGWPLEQYF	TGTGCCAGCAGCCCGGGGTGGCCGCTCGAGCAGTACTTC
TRBV7-6	TRBD1	TRBJ2-7	many	CASSPQGAAYEQYF	TGTGCCAGCAGCCCCCAGGGGGCAGCCTACGAGCAGTACTTC
TRBV19	-	TRBJ1-5	many	CASSIIGYQPQHF	TGTGCCAGTAGTATAATAGGGTATCAGCCCCAGCATTTT
TRBV7-9	TRBD2	TRBJ2-3	-	CASSFYSSGLAGNRASPWAQYF	TGTGCCAGCAGCTTTTACAGCTCCGGACTAGCGGGCAATCGGGCGTCCCCGTGGGCGCAGTATTTT
TRBV10-3	-	TRBJ2-3	once	CAISEGEVAADTQYF	TGTGCCATCAGTGAGGGGGAAGTAGCCGCAGATACGCAGTATTTT
TRBV15	-	TRBJ2-5	many	CATSRDRMQETQYF	TGTGCCACCAGCAGAGACAGAATGCAAGAGACCCAGTACTTC
TRBV4-1	-	TRBJ2-1	-	CASSQGGTGLYNEQLF	TGCGCCAGCAGCCAAGGAGGAACGGGGTTGTACAATGAGCAGCTCTTC
TRBV7-9	-	TRBJ2-2	few	CASSTPAGELFF	TGTGCCAGCAGCACCCCCGCCGGGGAGCTGTTTTTT
TRBV4-1	-	TRBJ1-1	many	CASSQESVNTEAFF	TGCGCCAGCAGCCAAGAATCTGTGAACACTGAAGCTTTCTTT
TRBV5-4	TRBD2	TRBJ2-3	many	CASSGGLAATDTQYF	TGTGCCAGCAGCGGGGGACTAGCGGCCACAGATACGCAGTATTTT
TRBV25-1	TRBD2	TRBJ2-3	-	CASRGGLVDRPDTQYF	TGTGCCAGCAGGGGGGGACTAGTCGACCGGCCGGATACGCAGTATTTT
TRBV4-1	-	TRBJ2-3	many	CASSQGGQIATDTQYF	TGCGCCAGCAGCCAAGGCGGGCAGATAGCCACAGATACGCAGTATTTT
TRBV6-2/TRBV6-3	TRBD2	TRBJ2-5	few	CASSSYLAGAQETQYF	TGTGCCAGCAGTTCCTATCTAGCGGGGGCACAAGAGACCCAGTACTTC
TRBV5-1	-	TRBJ2-7	many	CASSSPPGGEQYF	TGCGCCAGCAGCTCACCCCCCGGTGGCGAGCAGTACTTC
TRBV27	-	TRBJ1-2	-	CASSLQGNYGYTF	TGTGCCAGCAGTTTACAGGGGAACTATGGCTACACCTTC
TRBV6-6	TRBD1	TRBJ1-1	many	CASTYRGPNTEAFF	TGTGCCAGCACCTACAGGGGACCTAACACTGAAGCTTTCTTT
TRBV11-3	-	TRBJ2-1	-	CASSPGYGSRYNEQFF	TGTGCCAGCAGCCCCGGATACGGTTCTAGGTACAATGAGCAGTTCTTC
TRBV6-5	-	TRBJ2-7	many	CASSYGVTYEQYF	TGTGCCAGCAGTTACGGAGTTACCTACGAGCAGTACTTC
TRBV30	-	TRBJ1-1	many	CAWSVPMNTEAFF	TGTGCCTGGAGTGTACCAATGAACACTGAAGCTTTCTTT
TRBV6-2/TRBV6-3	-	TRBJ1-1	few	CASSLPQVTMNTEAFF	TGTGCCAGCAGTCTCCCTCAGGTTACCATGAACACTGAAGCTTTCTTT
TRBV11-2	TRBD2	TRBJ2-1	-	CASSSLPGLDASGSYNEQFF	TGTGCCAGCAGCTCCCTCCCGGGACTAGATGCGTCCGGCTCCTACAATGAGCAGTTCTTC
TRBV28	-	TRBJ2-3	-	CASSQIPGDSGTDTQYF	TGTGCCAGCAGCCAGATTCCGGGGGACAGCGGCACAGATACGCAGTATTTT
TRBV11-2	-	TRBJ2-1	few	CASSSPVGIEQFF	TGTGCCAGCAGCTCCCCCGTAGGTATTGAGCAGTTCTTC
TRBV19	-	TRBJ1-5	many	CASSIFPGGNQPQHF	TGTGCCAGTAGTATTTTCCCAGGGGGCAATCAGCCCCAGCATTTT
TRBV20-1	-	TRBJ2-4	-	CSARGDVRQSNTNIQYF	TGCAGTGCTAGAGGCGATGTCAGGCAGAGCAACACAAACATTCAGTACTTC
TRBV12-3/TRBV12-4	-	TRBJ1-1	few	CASSFGDTQAFF	TGTGCCAGCAGTTTCGGAGACACCCAAGCTTTCTTT
TRBV7-2	TRBD1	TRBJ1-1	many	CASSWGQLMNTEAFF	TGTGCCAGCAGCTGGGGACAGCTCATGAACACTGAAGCTTTCTTT
TRBV11-2	TRBD2	TRBJ2-3	-	CASSYPLAGSDTQYF	TGTGCCAGCAGCTACCCCCTAGCGGGATCGGATACGCAGTATTTT
TRBV6-4	-	TRBJ2-5	many	CASRRSHWGTQYF	TGTGCCAGTAGACGGTCCCACTGGGGGACCCAGTACTTC
TRBV6-6	TRBD1	TRBJ2-3	-	CASSSEGGRFADTQYF	TGTGCCAGCAGCTCCGAAGGGGGCCGCTTCGCAGATACGCAGTATTTT
TRBV19	TRBD2	TRBJ2-1	many	CASSAGEGEQFF	TGTGCCAGTAGTGCGGGGGAGGGGGAGCAGTTCTTC
TRBV27	-	TRBJ1-3	many	CASWGTGNTIYF	TGTGCCAGTTGGGGGACAGGAAACACCATATATTTT
TRBV7-9	-	TRBJ2-7	-	CASSPDSFPYEQYF	TGTGCCAGCAGCCCTGACAGTTTCCCCTACGAGCAGTACTTC
TRBV6-1	TRBD2	TRBJ2-5	-	CASSEVAGEETQYF	TGTGCCAGCAGTGAAGTGGCGGGGGAAGAGACCCAGTACTTC
TRBV29-1	-	TRBJ2-2	many	CSVVGNTGELFF	TGCAGCGTTGTCGGGAACACCGGGGAGCTGTTTTTT
TRBV19	-	TRBJ1-1	many	CASSKSATEAFF	TGTGCCAGTAGTAAATCCGCCACTGAAGCTTTCTTT
TRBV4-1	-	TRBJ1-1	many	CASSFTAAEAFF	TGCGCCAGCAGCTTTACGGCGGCTGAAGCTTTCTTT
TRBV27	-	TRBJ1-1	many	CASSLGDKPLMNTEAFF	TGTGCCAGCAGTTTAGGGGACAAACCCTTAATGAACACTGAAGCTTTCTTT
TRBV29-1	-	TRBJ1-3	many	CSVEDLSRLGGNTIYF	TGCAGCGTTGAAGATCTTTCCCGACTCGGTGGAAACACCATATATTTT